This T cell receptor beta chain was retrieved from a study of cytomegalovirus exposure and HLA in healthy donors. Background on the study: Among the 400 or so donors who were genotyped, about 80% fell in the genetic ancestry cluster that is associated with self-reported Caucasian donors. Whole-study results and caveats: CMV serostatus stood as the only immune exposure information on hand. Later analysis reportedly placed an Asian-associated ancestry cluster below the roughly 680-donor mean in N-insertions.

The CDR3 has 17 residues. The germline CDR1 and CDR2 sequences are SGHVS and FQNEAQ. J lost 7 bases, V lost 2 bases, and 13 bases had no gene match. Details on this clone: Antigen: not known.

The PCR had 60 Vbeta and 13 Jbeta primers. Assay used: immunoSEQ multiplex PCR; TCRdb lists only in-frame clones, some missing. This repertoire shows about 89,000 clones, under 75% found once; its top ten account for 2% to 2.5%. Specimen: PBMCs. The sequence was collected from a human donor in good health. V gene TRBV7-8 combines with J gene TRBJ2-1; TRBD2 matches 8 bases. CDR3 residues: CASSLPISGGRSNEQFF. The CDR3, as DNA: TGTGCCAGCAGCTTACCAATATCGGGGGGGCGGAGTAATGAGCAGTTCTTC.